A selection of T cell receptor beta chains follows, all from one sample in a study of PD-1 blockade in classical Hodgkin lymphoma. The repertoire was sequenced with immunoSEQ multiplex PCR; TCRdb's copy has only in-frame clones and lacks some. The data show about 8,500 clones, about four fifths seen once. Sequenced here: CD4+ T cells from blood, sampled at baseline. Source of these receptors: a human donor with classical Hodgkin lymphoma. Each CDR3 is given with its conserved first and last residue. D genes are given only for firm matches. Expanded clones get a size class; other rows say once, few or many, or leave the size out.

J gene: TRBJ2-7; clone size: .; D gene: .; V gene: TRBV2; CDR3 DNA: TGTGCCAGCTTAAGGACGGTGATCTACGAGCAGTACTTC; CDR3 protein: CASLRTVIYEQYF
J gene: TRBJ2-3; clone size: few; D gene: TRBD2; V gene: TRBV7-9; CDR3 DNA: TGTGCCAGCAGCTCGAACTCGCCGGGACTAGCGGGAGGTTCAGATACGCAGTATTTT; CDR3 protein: CASSSNSPGLAGGSDTQYF
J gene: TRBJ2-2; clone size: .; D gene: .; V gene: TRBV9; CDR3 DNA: TGTGCCAGCAGCGTATCAGGGTTCAGGACCGGGGAGCTGTTTTTT; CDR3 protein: CASSVSGFRTGELFF
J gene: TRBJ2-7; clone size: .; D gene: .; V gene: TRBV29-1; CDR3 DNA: TGCAGCGTTGGCAGTGGACTCTACGAGCAGTACTTC; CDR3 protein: CSVGSGLYEQYF
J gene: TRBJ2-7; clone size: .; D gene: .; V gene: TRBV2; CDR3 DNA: TGTGCCAGCAGTGAATGGAACTACGAGCAGTACTTC; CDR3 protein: CASSEWNYEQYF
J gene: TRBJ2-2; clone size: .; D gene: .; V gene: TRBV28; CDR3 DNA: TGTGCCAGTAAACCGGGCCGGGATAACACCGGGGAGCTGTTTTTT; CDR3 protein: CASKPGRDNTGELFF
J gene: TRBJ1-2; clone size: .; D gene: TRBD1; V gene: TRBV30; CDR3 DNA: TGTGCCTGGGAGACAGGGAATGACTATGGCTACACCTTC; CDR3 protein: CAWETGNDYGYTF
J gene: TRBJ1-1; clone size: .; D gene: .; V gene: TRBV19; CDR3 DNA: TGTGCCAGTAGTATCTTGGACGATTTTGAAGCTTTCTTT; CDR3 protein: CASSILDDFEAFF
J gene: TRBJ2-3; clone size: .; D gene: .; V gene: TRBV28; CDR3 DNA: TGTGCCAGCAGTTCCCCGGCGCCCGGGCCTCAGGATACGCAGTATTTT; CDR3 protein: CASSSPAPGPQDTQYF
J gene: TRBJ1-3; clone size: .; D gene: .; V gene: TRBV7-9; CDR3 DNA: TGTGCCAGCAGCGCCGCAGGGATCTCTGGAAACACCATATATTTT; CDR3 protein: CASSAAGISGNTIYF
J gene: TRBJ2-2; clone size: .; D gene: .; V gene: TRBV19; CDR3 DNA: TGTGCCAGTAGTGCGTGGCCGACCGGGGAGCTGTTTTTT; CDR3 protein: CASSAWPTGELFF
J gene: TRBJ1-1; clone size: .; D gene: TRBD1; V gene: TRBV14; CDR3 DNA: TGTGCCAGCAGCCAACAGGGGACAGTCCACACTGAAGCTTTCTTT; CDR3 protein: CASSQQGTVHTEAFF
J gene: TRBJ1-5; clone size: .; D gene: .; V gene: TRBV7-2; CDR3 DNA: TGTGCCAGCAGCTCCCGTGGCAATCAGCCCCAGCATTTT; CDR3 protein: CASSSRGNQPQHF
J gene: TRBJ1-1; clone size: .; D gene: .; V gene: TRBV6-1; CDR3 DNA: TGTGCCAGCAAGATACTGCCCGGAGCTGAAGCTTTCTTT; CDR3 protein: CASKILPGAEAFF
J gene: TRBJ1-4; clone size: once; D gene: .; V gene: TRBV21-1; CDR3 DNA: TGTGCCAGCAGCAAGGCAGGGACAGTGAGGTGTGAAAAACTGTTTTTT; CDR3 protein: CASSKAGTVRCEKLFF
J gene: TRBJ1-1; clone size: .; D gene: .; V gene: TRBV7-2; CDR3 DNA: TGTGCCAGCAGCTTACGGGGGTACACTGAAGCTTTCTTT; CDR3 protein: CASSLRGYTEAFF
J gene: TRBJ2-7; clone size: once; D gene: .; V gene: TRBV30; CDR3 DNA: TGTGCCTGGAGTGTGGGGTACTCCTACGAGCAGTACTTC; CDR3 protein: CAWSVGYSYEQYF
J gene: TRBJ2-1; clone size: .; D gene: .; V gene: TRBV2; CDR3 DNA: TGTGCCAGCAGTAGGGGCTATGAGCAGTTCTTC; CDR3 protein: CASSRGYEQFF
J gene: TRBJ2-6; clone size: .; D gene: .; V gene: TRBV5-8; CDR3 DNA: TGTGCCAGCAGCTTGTACGGGGGCCACTCTGGGGCCAACGTCCTGACTTTC; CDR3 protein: CASSLYGGHSGANVLTF
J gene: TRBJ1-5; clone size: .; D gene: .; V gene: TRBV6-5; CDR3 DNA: TGTGCCAGCAGACCTACGGGGGGGGCTCAGCCCCAGCATTTT; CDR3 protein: CASRPTGGAQPQHF
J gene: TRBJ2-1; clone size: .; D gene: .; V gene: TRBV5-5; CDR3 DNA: TGTGCCAGCAGCTTGCAGGCCGTTTACAATGAGCAGTTCTTC; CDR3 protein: CASSLQAVYNEQFF
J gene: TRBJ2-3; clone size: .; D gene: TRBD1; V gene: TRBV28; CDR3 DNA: TGTGCCAGCAGTCTGAGGACAGGGGGCACAGATACGCAGTATTTT; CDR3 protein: CASSLRTGGTDTQYF
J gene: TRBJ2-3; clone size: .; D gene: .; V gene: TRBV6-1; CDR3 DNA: TGTGCCAGCAGTGATGGGGGATTCACAGATACGCAGTATTTT; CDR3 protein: CASSDGGFTDTQYF
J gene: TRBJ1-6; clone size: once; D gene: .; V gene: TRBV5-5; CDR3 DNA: TGTGCCAGCAGAATCGGCGGGCAAAATTCACCCCTCCACTTT; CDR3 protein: CASRIGGQNSPLHF
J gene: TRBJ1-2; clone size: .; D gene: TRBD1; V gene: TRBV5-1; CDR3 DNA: TGCGCCAGCAGCCCGGGACAGGGGAACTATGGCTACACCTTC; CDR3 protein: CASSPGQGNYGYTF
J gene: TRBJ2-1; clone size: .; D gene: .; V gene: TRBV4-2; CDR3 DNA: TGTGCCAGCAGCCATGGGGACTCGTTGAATGAGCAGTTCTTC; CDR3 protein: CASSHGDSLNEQFF
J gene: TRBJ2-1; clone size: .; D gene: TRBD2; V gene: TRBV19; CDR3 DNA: TGTGCCAGTAGTATGGGGACTAGCGGGAGGGCCAATAGGAATGAGCAGTTCTTC; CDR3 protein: CASSMGTSGRANRNEQFF
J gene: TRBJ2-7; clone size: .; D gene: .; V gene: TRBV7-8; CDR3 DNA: TGTGCCAGCAGACAACCCGGGGGATCCTACGAGCAGTACTTC; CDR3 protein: CASRQPGGSYEQYF
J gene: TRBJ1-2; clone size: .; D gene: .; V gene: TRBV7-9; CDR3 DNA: TGTGCCAGCAGCCCACCCGGGCAGGGAATCAGTGGCTACACCTTC; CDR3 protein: CASSPPGQGISGYTF
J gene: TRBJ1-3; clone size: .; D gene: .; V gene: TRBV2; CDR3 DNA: TGTGCCAGCAGTGTTGCAGCGGCGAGCTCTGGAAACACCATATATTTT; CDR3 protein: CASSVAAASSGNTIYF
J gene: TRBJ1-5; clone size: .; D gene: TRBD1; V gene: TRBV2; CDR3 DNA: TGTGCCAGCAGCCCGGACAGGGGCAATCAGCCCCAGCATTTT; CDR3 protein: CASSPDRGNQPQHF
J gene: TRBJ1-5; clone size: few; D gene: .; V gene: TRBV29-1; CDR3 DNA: TGCAGCGTTGCAACGGGAACTAATCAGCCCCAGCATTTT; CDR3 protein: CSVATGTNQPQHF
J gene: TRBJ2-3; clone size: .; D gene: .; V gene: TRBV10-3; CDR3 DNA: TGTGCCATCAAAACAGGCGTCGGTCCAGATACGCAGTATTTT; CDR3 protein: CAIKTGVGPDTQYF
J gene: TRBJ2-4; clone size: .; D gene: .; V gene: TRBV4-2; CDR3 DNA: TGTGCCAGCAGCTCCCGGGAGCTTTTACGAAACATTCAGTACTTC; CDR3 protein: CASSSRELLRNIQYF
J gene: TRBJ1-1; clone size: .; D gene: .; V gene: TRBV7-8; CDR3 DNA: TGTGCCAGCAGCTCCGACAGAGTGAACACTGAAGCTTTCTTT; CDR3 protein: CASSSDRVNTEAFF